This record concerns one TCR beta chain sequence. The antigen is undetermined. Additional DNA sequences in this sample encode the identical CDR3. The CDR3 sequence is 12 residues long. Germline-derived CDR1 and CDR2 are SQVTM and ANQGSEA. J was trimmed by 3 bases and V by 4 bases; bases with no gene match: 3. This sample was taken from a study of shared clonotypes between healthy human individuals. Findings of the study overall: Generation probabilities were higher for clonotypes shared across all four sorted-subset donors than for unshared ones.

Memory CD4+ cells were the fraction left after CD45RA+ naive selection. Genomic DNA per cell subset filled all wells of several immunoSEQ plates. In replicate PCRs of sorted subsets, approximately 210 ng DNA, tens of thousands of T cell genomes, was used. Sequenced by immunoSEQ multiplex PCR; TCRdb stores in-frame clones only, minus some. The top ten clones hold 0.13% of a sample with roughly 2 million clones, 95% of them seen once. Sequencing used naive CD4+ T cells sorted from blood. Subset in this sample: CD45RA+ positively selected. The V and J genes are TRBV29-1 and TRBJ2-7, with 7 positions matching TRBD1. This TCR derives from a man between 18 and 35 years old in good health. The CDR3 coding sequence is TGCAGCGTTGGGGGGACAGTCTACGAGCAGTACTTC. As protein: CSVGGTVYEQYF.